The 8 T cell receptor beta chains given below trace back to one sample, sequenced in a study of blood T cell repertoires in COVID-19. This table comes from immunoSEQ multiplex PCR, and its TCRdb copy is limited to in-frame clones, with some not included. The table records about 140,000 clones, 80% to 85% of them present only once. Sequenced: peripheral blood. The receptor set was obtained from a human donor in a cohort sampled during active COVID-19.

The rearrangement uses TRBV4-1 and TRBJ2-1; possibly TRBD2 for D (5 bases). V was clipped by 4 bases and J by 6 bases, with 13 bases between them. Germline values: CDR1 MGHRA, CDR2 YSYEKL. The CDR3 runs to 14 residues. CDR3 protein: CASSRPQSGNEQFF. CDR3 DNA: TGCGCCAGCAGCCGACCACAGAGCGGCAATGAGCAGTTCTTC.

This clone occurred a few times. J is TRBJ2-7 and V is TRBV29-1; D remains unclear. This CDR3 spans 11 amino acids. Germline assignment: CDR1 SQVTM and CDR2 ANQGSEA. Trimming stripped 4 bases from V and 7 bases from J, with 11 bases between. The CDR3 here is CSVVEFFEQYF. DNA for the CDR3: TGCAGCGTTGTTGAGTTCTTTGAGCAGTACTTC.

The V call is TRBV6-1, the J call TRBJ1-2; D unclear. Trimming removed 0 bases from V and 7 bases from J, with 15 bases in between. Per germline, CDR1 MNHNS and CDR2 SASEGT. CDR3 length: 15 residues. CDR3 loop: CASSEAASGVSGYTF. The CDR3 DNA reads TGTGCCAGCAGTGAAGCGGCTTCCGGAGTCAGTGGCTACACCTTC.

CDR3 DNA: TGTGCCAGCAGTTTCGGGACAGGCGACTCCTACGAGCAGTACTTC. Translation gives CASSFGTGDSYEQYF. V and J are TRBV6-5 and TRBJ2-7; 8 bases match TRBD1. The CDR3 covers 15 residues. Germline V gene sequence: CDR1 MNHEY, CDR2 SVGAGI. V gave up 4 bases and J gave up 0 bases; unmatched junction bases: 5.

V usage is TRBV7-9 and J usage is TRBJ2-5; D is uncertain. V lost 0 bases to trimming and J lost 9 bases, with 11 bases between them. Germline values: CDR1 SEHNR, CDR2 FQNEAQ (reference sequence). This CDR3 comprises 13 residues. CDR3 in amino acids: CASSLAVGTAQYF. The CDR3 DNA reads as TGTGCCAGCAGCTTAGCGGTCGGTACGGCCCAGTACTTC.

The chain carries TRBV2 and TRBJ1-6; D unclear. This CDR3 has 15 residues. V lost 4 bases and J 6 bases, leaving 13 bases between the germline ends. In germline, CDR1 is SNHLY, CDR2 FYNNEI. CDR3 in DNA: TGTGCCAGCAGTGTGAACGTGGCCCTTAATTCACCCCTCCACTTT. It specifies CASSVNVALNSPLHF.

The chain has TRBV7-9 and TRBJ1-5, with 8 bases fitting TRBD1. The CDR3 has 16 residues. V lost 5 bases and J lost 7; bases outside the gene matches: 13. Germline V gene lookup returns CDR1 SEHNR and CDR2 FQNEAQ (reference sequence). The CDR3, as DNA: TGTGCCAGCAGCGATGGAAACGGCAGGGGGCACCAGCCCCAGCATTTT. It codes for CASSDGNGRGHQPQHF.

CDR3 protein: CASSSGQKNYGYTF. DNA of the CDR3: TGTGCCAGCAGCTCGGGACAGAAAAACTATGGCTACACCTTC. This chain connects TRBV5-4 to TRBJ1-2, with 7 bases aligning to TRBD1. The CDR3 is made up of 14 amino acids. After removal of 3 bases from V and 2 bases from J, the junction contained 4 bases not matched to a gene. Germline CDR1 is SGHNT and CDR2 is YYREEE (reference sequence).